This TCR beta chain stems from a study of T-cell memory formation after mild COVID-19. The overall study: For the most part, TCR clusters were specific to one donor. Study-wide results and limits: Pre-infection memory already had some responding clones, implying cross-reactive memory joined. The CD4+ clones that contracted clustered mainly within CM and EM, and the CD8+ clones concentrated in EMRA. Clones contracting across day 15 to 85 had a balanced CD4/CD8 profile; later expanding clones leaned CD4+.

The CDR3 is 12 amino acids. With 0 bases removed from V and 7 bases from J, the gap between germline ends came to 10 bases. CDR1 DFQATT and CDR2 SNEGSKA come from the germline V gene (reference sequence). TCRdb reanalysed the 5' RACE reads using MiXCR and keeps one entry per CDR3 protein. This sample carries 250,000 to 350,000 distinct CDR3 sequences, roughly 15% of them seen once, and the ten largest clones take 20% to 25%. Worth noting for this clonotype: Antigen unknown.

The genes are TRBV20-1 and TRBJ2-7; D is undetermined. Sequenced input: PBMCs or a T cell subset sorted from them (not recorded which). This TCR was recovered from a man younger than 35 who had mild COVID-19 (a few samples of this study predate the infection). Cell type and time point are not known. As DNA, the CDR3 is TGCAGTGCTAGAGATCTGGGGATAGAGCAGTACTTC. Translating gives CSARDLGIEQYF.